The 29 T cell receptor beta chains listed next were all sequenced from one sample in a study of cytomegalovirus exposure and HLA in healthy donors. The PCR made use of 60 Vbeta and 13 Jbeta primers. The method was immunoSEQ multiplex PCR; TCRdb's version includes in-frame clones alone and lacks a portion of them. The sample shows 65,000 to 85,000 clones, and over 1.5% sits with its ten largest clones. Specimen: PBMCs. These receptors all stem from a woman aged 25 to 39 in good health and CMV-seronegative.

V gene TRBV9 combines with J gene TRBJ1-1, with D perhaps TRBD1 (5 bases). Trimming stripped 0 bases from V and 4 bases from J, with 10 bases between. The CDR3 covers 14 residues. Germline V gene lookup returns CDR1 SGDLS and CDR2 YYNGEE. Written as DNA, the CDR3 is TGTGCCAGCAGCGTAGGGTCAGGGTCCACTGAAGCTTTCTTT. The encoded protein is CASSVGSGSTEAFF.

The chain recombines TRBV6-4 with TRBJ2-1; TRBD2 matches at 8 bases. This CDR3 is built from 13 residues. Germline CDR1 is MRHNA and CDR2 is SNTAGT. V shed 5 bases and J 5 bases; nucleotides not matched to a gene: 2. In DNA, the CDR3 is TGTGCCAGCAGTAGCGGGAGTCACAATGAGCAGTTCTTC. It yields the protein CASSSGSHNEQFF.

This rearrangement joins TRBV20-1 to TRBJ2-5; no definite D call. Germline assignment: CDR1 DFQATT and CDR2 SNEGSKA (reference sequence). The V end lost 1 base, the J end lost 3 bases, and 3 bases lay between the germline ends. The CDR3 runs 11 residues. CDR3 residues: CSARAEETQYF. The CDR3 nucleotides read TGCAGTGCTAGAGCGGAAGAGACCCAGTACTTC.

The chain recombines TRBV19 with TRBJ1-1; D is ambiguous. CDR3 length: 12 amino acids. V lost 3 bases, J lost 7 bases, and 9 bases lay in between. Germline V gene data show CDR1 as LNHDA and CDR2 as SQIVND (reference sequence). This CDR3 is CASSIRSFEAFF. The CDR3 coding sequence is TGTGCCAGTAGTATTAGAAGCTTTGAAGCTTTCTTT.

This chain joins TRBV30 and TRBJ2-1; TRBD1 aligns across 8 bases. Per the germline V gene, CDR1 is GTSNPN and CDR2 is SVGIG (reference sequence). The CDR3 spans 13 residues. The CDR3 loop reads CAGAGTGNNEQFF. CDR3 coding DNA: TGTGCTGGTGCCGGGACAGGTAACAATGAGCAGTTCTTC.

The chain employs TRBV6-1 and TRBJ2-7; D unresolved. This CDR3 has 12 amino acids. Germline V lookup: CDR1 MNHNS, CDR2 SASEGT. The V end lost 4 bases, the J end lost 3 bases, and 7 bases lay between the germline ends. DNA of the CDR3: TGTGCCAGCAGTGTGTCAGTCTACGAGCAGTACTTC. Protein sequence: CASSVSVYEQYF.

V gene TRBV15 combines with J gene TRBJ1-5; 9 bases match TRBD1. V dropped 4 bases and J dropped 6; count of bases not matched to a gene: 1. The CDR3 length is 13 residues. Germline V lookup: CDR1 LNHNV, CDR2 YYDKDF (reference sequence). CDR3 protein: CATSNRGPQPQHF. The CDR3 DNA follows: TGTGCCACCAGCAACAGGGGGCCTCAGCCCCAGCATTTT.

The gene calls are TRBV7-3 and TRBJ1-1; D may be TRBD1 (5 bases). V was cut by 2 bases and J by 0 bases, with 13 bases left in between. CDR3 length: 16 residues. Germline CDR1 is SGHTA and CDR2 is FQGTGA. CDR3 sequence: CASSLVGGEVNTEAFF. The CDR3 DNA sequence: TGTGCCAGCAGCTTAGTCGGGGGGGAGGTGAACACTGAAGCTTTCTTT. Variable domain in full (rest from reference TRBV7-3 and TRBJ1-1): GAGVSQTPSNKVTEKGKYVELRCDPISGHTALYWYRQSLGQGPEFLIYFQGTGAADDSGLPNDRFFAVRPEGSVSTLKIQRTERGDSAVYLCASSLVGGEVNTEAFFGQGTRLTVV.

CDR3 residues: CASSQDRGNYGYTF. The CDR3 bases are TGCGCCAGCAGCCAAGACCGGGGAAACTATGGCTACACCTTC. V gene TRBV4-1 combines with J gene TRBJ1-2; D not certain. CDR1 is MGHRA, CDR2 YSYEKL, per germline. Deletions cut 0 bases from V and 2 bases from J, with 7 bases between. The CDR3 has 14 amino acids.

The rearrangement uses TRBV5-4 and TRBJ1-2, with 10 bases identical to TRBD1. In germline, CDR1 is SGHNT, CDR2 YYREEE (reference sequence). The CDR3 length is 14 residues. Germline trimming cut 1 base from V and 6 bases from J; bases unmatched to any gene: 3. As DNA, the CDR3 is TGTGCCAGCAGCTTGTTCGGACAGGGGGATGGCTACACCTTC. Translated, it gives CASSLFGQGDGYTF.

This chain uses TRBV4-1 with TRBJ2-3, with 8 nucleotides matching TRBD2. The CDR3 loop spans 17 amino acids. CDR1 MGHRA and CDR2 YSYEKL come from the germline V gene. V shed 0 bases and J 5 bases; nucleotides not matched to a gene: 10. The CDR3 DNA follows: TGCGCCAGCAGCCAAGAGATAGCGGGAAATTTTGGAGATACGCAGTATTTT. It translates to CASSQEIAGNFGDTQYF.

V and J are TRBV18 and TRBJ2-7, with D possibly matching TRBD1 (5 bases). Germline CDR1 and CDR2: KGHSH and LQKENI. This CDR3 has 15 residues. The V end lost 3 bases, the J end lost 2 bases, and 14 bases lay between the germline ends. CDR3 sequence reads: CASSPNGALAYEQYF. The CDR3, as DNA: TGTGCCAGCTCACCCAATGGGGCGTTAGCCTACGAGCAGTACTTC.

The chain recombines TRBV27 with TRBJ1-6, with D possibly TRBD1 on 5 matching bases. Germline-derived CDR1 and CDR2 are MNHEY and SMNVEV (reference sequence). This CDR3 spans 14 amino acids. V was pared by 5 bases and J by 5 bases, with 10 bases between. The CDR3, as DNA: TGTGCCAGCAGTGGAGGGACTAATAATTCACCCCTCCACTTT. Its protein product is CASSGGTNNSPLHF.

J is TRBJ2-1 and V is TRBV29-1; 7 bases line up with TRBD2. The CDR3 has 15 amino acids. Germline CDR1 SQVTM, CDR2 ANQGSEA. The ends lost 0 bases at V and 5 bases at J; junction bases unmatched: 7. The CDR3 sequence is CSVEDGAGVDNEQFF. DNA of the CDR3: TGCAGCGTTGAAGATGGGGCGGGGGTAGACAATGAGCAGTTCTTC.

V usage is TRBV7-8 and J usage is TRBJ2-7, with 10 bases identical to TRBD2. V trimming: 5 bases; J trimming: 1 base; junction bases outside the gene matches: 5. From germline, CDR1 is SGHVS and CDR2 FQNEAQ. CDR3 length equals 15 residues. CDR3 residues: CASSPRTSGSYEQYF. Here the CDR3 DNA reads TGTGCCAGCAGCCCCCGGACTAGCGGATCCTACGAGCAGTACTTC.

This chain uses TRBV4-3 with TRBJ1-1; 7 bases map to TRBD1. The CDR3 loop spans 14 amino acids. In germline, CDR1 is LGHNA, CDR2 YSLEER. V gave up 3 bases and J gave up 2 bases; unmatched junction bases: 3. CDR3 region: CASSHRTGNTEAFF. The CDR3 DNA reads TGCGCCAGCAGCCATCGGACAGGAAACACTGAAGCTTTCTTT.

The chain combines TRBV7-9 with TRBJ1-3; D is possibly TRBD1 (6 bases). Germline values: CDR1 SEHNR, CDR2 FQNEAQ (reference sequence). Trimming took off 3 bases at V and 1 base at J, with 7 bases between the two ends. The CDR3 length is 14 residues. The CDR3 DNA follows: TGTGCCAGCAGCTTTGACAGGTCTGGAAACACCATATATTTT. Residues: CASSFDRSGNTIYF.

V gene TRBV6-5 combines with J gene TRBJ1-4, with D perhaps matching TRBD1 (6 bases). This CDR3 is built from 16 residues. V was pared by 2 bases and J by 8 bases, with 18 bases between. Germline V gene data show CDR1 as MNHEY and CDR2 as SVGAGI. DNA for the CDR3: TGTGCCAGCAGTTACGACGCGGACAGTCGGTTCGAAAAACTGTTTTTT. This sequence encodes CASSYDADSRFEKLFF.

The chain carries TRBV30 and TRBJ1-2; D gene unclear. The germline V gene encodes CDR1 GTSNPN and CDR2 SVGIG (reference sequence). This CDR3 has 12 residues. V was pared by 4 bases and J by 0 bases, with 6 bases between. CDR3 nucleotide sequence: TGTGCCTGGATCGGGGCTAACTATGGCTACACCTTC. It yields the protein CAWIGANYGYTF.

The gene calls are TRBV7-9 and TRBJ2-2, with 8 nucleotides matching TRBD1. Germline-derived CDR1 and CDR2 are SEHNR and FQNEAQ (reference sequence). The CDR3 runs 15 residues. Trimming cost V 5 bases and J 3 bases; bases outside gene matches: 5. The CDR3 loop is CASSPRTGHTGELFF. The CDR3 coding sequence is TGTGCCAGCAGCCCGCGGACAGGGCACACCGGGGAGCTGTTTTTT.

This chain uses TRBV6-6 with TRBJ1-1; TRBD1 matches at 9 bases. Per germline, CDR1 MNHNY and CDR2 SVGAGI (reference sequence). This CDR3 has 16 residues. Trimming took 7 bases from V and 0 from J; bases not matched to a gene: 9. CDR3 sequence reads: CASTVDGTGLNTEAFF. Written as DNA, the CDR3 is TGTGCCAGCACCGTGGACGGGACAGGGCTGAACACTGAAGCTTTCTTT.

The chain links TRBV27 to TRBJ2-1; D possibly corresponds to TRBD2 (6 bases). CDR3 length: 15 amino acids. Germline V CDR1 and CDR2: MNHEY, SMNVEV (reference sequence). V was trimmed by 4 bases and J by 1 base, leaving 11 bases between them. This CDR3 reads CASSSPGRSYNEQFF. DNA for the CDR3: TGTGCCAGCAGTTCCCCAGGGAGGTCCTACAATGAGCAGTTCTTC.

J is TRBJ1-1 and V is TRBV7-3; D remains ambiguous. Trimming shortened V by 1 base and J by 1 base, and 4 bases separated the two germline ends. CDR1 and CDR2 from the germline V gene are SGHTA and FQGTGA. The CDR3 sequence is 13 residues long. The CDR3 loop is CASSLRGNTEAFF. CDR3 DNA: TGTGCCAGCAGCTTAAGAGGGAACACTGAAGCTTTCTTT. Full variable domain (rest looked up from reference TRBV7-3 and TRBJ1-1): GAGVSQTPSNKVTEKGKYVELRCDPISGHTALYWYRQSLGQGPEFLIYFQGTGAADDSGLPNDRFFAVRPEGSVSTLKIQRTERGDSAVYLCASSLRGNTEAFFGQGTRLTVV.

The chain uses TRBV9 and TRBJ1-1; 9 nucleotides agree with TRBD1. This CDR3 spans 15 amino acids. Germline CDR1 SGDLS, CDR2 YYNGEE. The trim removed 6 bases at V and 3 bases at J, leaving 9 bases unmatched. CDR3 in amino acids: CASNSQGAEDTEAFF. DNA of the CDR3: TGTGCCAGCAACTCACAGGGGGCGGAGGACACTGAAGCTTTCTTT.

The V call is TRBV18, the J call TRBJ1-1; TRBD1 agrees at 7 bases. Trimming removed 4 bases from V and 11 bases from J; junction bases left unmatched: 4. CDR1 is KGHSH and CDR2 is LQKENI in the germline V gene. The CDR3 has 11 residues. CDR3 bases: TGTGCCAGCTCACGGGGACAGATGGCTTTCTTT. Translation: CASSRGQMAFF.

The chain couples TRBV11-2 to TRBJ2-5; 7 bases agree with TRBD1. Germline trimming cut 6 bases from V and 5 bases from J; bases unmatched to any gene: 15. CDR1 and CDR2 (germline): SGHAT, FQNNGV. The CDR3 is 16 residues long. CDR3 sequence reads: CASSWTGSRVGETQYF. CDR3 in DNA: TGTGCCAGCAGTTGGACAGGCTCCCGTGTGGGGGAGACCCAGTACTTC.

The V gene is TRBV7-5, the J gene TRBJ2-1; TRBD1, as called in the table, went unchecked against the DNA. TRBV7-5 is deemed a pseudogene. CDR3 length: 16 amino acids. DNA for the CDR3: TGTGCCAGAAGCCTCCCCGGACAGGGGGCAGGTAATGAGCAGTTCTTC. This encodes CARSLPGQGAGNEQFF.

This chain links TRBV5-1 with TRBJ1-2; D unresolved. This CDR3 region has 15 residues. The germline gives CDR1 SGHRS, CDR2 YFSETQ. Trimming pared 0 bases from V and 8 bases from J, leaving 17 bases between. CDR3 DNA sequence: TGCGCCAGCAGCTTGGGAGGTACCTTGGCTAACGGCTACACCTTC. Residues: CASSLGGTLANGYTF.

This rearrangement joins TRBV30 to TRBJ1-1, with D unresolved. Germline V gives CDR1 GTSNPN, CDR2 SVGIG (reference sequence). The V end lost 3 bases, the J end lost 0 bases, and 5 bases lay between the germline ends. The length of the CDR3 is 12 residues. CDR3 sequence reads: CAWRTLNTEAFF. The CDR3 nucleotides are TGTGCCTGGAGGACTCTGAACACTGAAGCTTTCTTT. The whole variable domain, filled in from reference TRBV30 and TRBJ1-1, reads SQTIHQWPATLVQPVGSPLSLECTVEGTSNPNLYWYRQAAGRGLQLLFYSVGIGQISSEVPQNLSASRPQDRQFILSSKKLLLSDSGFYLCAWRTLNTEAFFGQGTRLTVV.